This T cell receptor beta chain comes out of a study of regulatory T cells in long-lasting Graves disease (dated by TCRdb to the early 2020s). Looking at the study overall: Persistent Graves' disease was defined as persistently positive TSH receptor autoantibodies together with antithyroid drug treatment for over 5 years. A total of about 33 samples underwent TCR sequencing, from about 13 patients with persistent Graves' disease and approximately 20 patients with newly diagnosed Graves' disease. Persistent Graves' disease patients were compared with newly diagnosed Graves' disease patients by peripheral blood TCR sequencing and RNA sequencing. Antithyroid drugs had been taken for around 9.8 years on average by persistent Graves' disease patients in the clinical cohort. The study was registered as a clinical trial and conducted in China.

As regards this clonotype: The target of this receptor is not known. The record has no base qualities; no much larger clone is one base away.

Libraries were made using multiplex PCR. Sequenced on an Illumina HiSeq 4000. CDR3 regions were amplified by Arm-PCR with iRepertoire HTBI primers to construct TCR beta libraries. PCR products were gel purified before sequencing. As for the authors' bioinformatics: Gene usage analysis of CDR3 amino acid clonotypes used the roughly 62 TRBV and about 13 TRBJ segments found across samples. COPE and FqMerger were used to merge filtered high-quality paired reads into contigs. Contigs were aligned with BLAST to IMGT TRBV, TRBD and TRBJ reference genes, and CDR3 was defined per IMGT. Any clonotype with a frequency above 0.1% was counted as a highly expanded clone. Shannon entropy was used to measure repertoire diversity, and the Gini coefficient was used to measure V-J evenness. A clonotype found in more than one individual was treated as public. TCRdb ran its own pipeline on the public reads, namely fastp trimming at Q25 and MiXCR clone calling, and kept in-frame beta chains. Rows are unified per CDR3 protein, each entry keeping the most common DNA and genes. These V and J calls derive from TCRdb rather than the authors' analysis. The sample table lists over 350,000 distinct CDR3 sequences, 20% of them with a count of one. Under 25% of the sample lies in the top ten.

According to the study, the label for this sample's time point signals: persistent/refractory GD, antithyroid drugs over 5 years with positive TRAb. For both TCR sequencing and RNA sequencing, RNA was extracted from PBMCs using TRIzol. The diagnosis of Graves' disease was made according to American Thyroid Association guidelines. Recruitment of patients was carried out at an endocrinology department in Xi'an, China. Each patient gave approximately 10 milliliters of peripheral blood, collected in an EDTA anticoagulant tube. Ficoll Paque Plus density gradient separation was used to isolate PBMCs, and no further T cell sorting was performed. RNA quality was checked with an Agilent 2100 Bioanalyzer and agarose gel, and concentration with a NanoDrop 2000. General findings and caveats noted by the study authors: A larger number of public clonotypes was shared among persistent patients (approximately 2,600) than among newly diagnosed patients (more than 850). Preferential use of TRBV28, TRBJ1-2 and TRBJ2-5 was observed in persistent disease, whereas TRBV20-1 and TRBJ2-1 were favored in newly diagnosed disease. The authors noted that the small sample size was a limitation that may lower accuracy. Sequencing and analysis were restricted to the TCR beta chain. Compared with newly diagnosed patients, persistent Graves' disease patients had lower TCR Shannon entropy and fewer highly expanded clones, which suggests clonal expansion. Because the primary lesion, thyroid tissue, could not be accessed, the study looked at peripheral blood alone.

The CDR3 runs 13 residues from the cysteine to the phenylalanine. Only the CDR3 region is kept as DNA, spanning 39 bases read in frame from base 1. CDR1 and CDR2 are read off the germline V gene as SQVTM and ANQGSEA. The germline ends are 7 bases apart after V is trimmed by 3 bases and J by 4 bases. The V and J genes are TRBV29-1 and TRBJ2-6; the D gene is unclear. This sample comprised peripheral blood mononuclear cells (PBMCs), obtained when the disease was refractory, from a patient treated with antithyroid drugs. This TCR was sampled from a female donor with Graves disease. The DNA reads as follows: TGCAGCGTTGATTGGACCGGGGCCAACGTCCTGACTTTC. It translates to CSVDWTGANVLTF.